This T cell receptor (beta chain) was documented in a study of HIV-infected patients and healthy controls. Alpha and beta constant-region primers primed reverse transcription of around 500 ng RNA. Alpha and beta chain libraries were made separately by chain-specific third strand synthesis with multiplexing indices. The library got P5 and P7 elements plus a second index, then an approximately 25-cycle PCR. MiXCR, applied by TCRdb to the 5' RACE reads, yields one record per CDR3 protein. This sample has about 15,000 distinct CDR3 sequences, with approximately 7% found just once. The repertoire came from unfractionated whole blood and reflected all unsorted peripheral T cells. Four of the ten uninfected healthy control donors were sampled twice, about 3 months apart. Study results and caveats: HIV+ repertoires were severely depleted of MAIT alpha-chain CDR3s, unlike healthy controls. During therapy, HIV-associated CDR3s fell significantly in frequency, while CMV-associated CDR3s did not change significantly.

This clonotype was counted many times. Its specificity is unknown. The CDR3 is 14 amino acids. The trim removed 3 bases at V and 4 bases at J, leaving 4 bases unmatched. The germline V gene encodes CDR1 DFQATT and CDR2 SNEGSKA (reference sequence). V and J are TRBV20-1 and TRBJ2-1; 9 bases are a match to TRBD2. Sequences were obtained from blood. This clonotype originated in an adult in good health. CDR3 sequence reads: CSASSGRDYNEQFF. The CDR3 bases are TGCAGTGCTAGTAGCGGGAGAGATTACAATGAGCAGTTCTTC.